Listed below are T cell receptor beta chains from one sample, sequenced in a study of T cell changes during pregnancy in multiple sclerosis. The protocol was immunoSEQ multiplex PCR, while the TCRdb copy is restricted to in-frame clones and leaves out a portion. The sample yields about 66,000 clones, 91% seen once. The specimen was CD8+ T cells from peripheral blood mononuclear cells, collected before pregnancy. The receptors here all came from a female donor with multiple sclerosis, enrolled in a pregnancy study. Each CDR3 is given with its conserved first and last residue. The order of the fields is D gene, clone size, J gene, V gene, CDR3 protein, CDR3 DNA. A D gene is named only where the DNA matches it firmly. Clone size, where shown, is once, few, many, or a class for clones that have expanded.

d_call: .; clone_size: .; j_call: TRBJ2-5; v_call: TRBV27; cdr3_aa: CASSFMEAGETQYF; cdr3_nt: TGTGCCAGCAGTTTCATGGAGGCGGGGGAGACCCAGTACTTC
d_call: .; clone_size: once; j_call: TRBJ2-5; v_call: TRBV30; cdr3_aa: CAWFRGETQYF; cdr3_nt: TGTGCCTGGTTCCGAGGAGAGACCCAGTACTTC
d_call: .; clone_size: .; j_call: TRBJ2-2; v_call: TRBV29-1; cdr3_aa: CSVIDSNTGELFF; cdr3_nt: TGCAGCGTTATAGACAGTAACACCGGGGAGCTGTTTTTT
d_call: .; clone_size: .; j_call: TRBJ1-2; v_call: TRBV15; cdr3_aa: CATSNPEALLYYGYTF; cdr3_nt: TGTGCCACATCGAACCCCGAGGCACTCCTTTACTATGGCTACACCTTC
d_call: .; clone_size: .; j_call: TRBJ2-1; v_call: TRBV2; cdr3_aa: CAAEDRRYNEQFF; cdr3_nt: TGTGCCGCCGAAGACAGGCGGTACAATGAGCAGTTCTTC
d_call: .; clone_size: .; j_call: TRBJ1-1; v_call: TRBV11-2; cdr3_aa: CASSLTANTEAFF; cdr3_nt: TGTGCCAGCAGCTTAACAGCGAACACTGAAGCTTTCTTT
d_call: TRBD2; clone_size: .; j_call: TRBJ2-1; v_call: TRBV27; cdr3_aa: CASSPSGIYNEQFF; cdr3_nt: TGTGCCAGCAGTCCTAGCGGCATCTACAATGAGCAGTTCTTC
d_call: .; clone_size: few; j_call: TRBJ1-1; v_call: TRBV5-5; cdr3_aa: CASSPAGGGEAFF; cdr3_nt: TGTGCCAGCAGCCCGGCGGGGGGCGGCGAAGCTTTCTTT
d_call: .; clone_size: .; j_call: TRBJ2-1; v_call: TRBV11-2; cdr3_aa: CASSFPGDEQFF; cdr3_nt: TGTGCCAGCAGCTTCCCCGGGGATGAGCAGTTCTTC
d_call: .; clone_size: .; j_call: TRBJ2-7; v_call: TRBV27; cdr3_aa: CASSLSGQYEQYF; cdr3_nt: TGTGCCAGCAGTTTATCCGGACAGTACGAGCAGTACTTC
d_call: .; clone_size: .; j_call: TRBJ1-4; v_call: TRBV7-9; cdr3_aa: CASSLDPSNEKLFF; cdr3_nt: TGTGCCAGCAGCTTAGATCCGAGCAATGAAAAACTGTTTTTT
d_call: TRBD1; clone_size: once; j_call: TRBJ1-3; v_call: TRBV5-1; cdr3_aa: CASSLFGGTGDTSGNTIYF; cdr3_nt: TGCGCCAGCAGCTTGTTCGGAGGGACAGGGGATACTTCTGGAAACACCATATATTTT
d_call: .; clone_size: .; j_call: TRBJ2-7; v_call: TRBV29-1; cdr3_aa: CSAFEVEQYF; cdr3_nt: TGCAGCGCCTTCGAGGTCGAGCAGTACTTC
d_call: TRBD1; clone_size: .; j_call: TRBJ2-5; v_call: TRBV13; cdr3_aa: CASSPGRGFETQYF; cdr3_nt: TGTGCCAGCAGCCCGGGCAGGGGGTTTGAGACCCAGTACTTC
d_call: TRBD2; clone_size: once; j_call: TRBJ2-5; v_call: TRBV4-2; cdr3_aa: CASSQEVLAGGETQYF; cdr3_nt: TGTGCCAGCAGCCAAGAAGTTCTAGCGGGGGGGGAGACCCAGTACTTC
d_call: .; clone_size: .; j_call: TRBJ1-2; v_call: TRBV21-1; cdr3_aa: CASSKERTLLVSGGYTF; cdr3_nt: TGTGCCAGCAGCAAAGAAAGGACTCTTTTGGTCAGCGGTGGCTACACCTTC
d_call: .; clone_size: .; j_call: TRBJ2-2; v_call: TRBV19; cdr3_aa: CASTLTGELFF; cdr3_nt: TGTGCCAGTACCCTGACCGGGGAGCTGTTTTTT
d_call: .; clone_size: .; j_call: TRBJ2-3; v_call: TRBV27; cdr3_aa: CASSWGSDPDTQYF; cdr3_nt: TGTGCCAGCAGTTGGGGCAGCGACCCCGATACGCAGTATTTT
d_call: TRBD2; clone_size: once; j_call: TRBJ2-3; v_call: TRBV9; cdr3_aa: CASNGGGGTDTQYF; cdr3_nt: TGTGCCAGCAACGGGGGGGGCGGGACAGATACGCAGTATTTT
d_call: .; clone_size: few; j_call: TRBJ1-4; v_call: TRBV4-2; cdr3_aa: CASSPQDVTTNEKLFF; cdr3_nt: TGTGCCAGCAGCCCACAGGACGTCACAACTAATGAAAAACTGTTTTTT
d_call: .; clone_size: .; j_call: TRBJ2-1; v_call: TRBV7-9; cdr3_aa: CASSLLGSNEQFF; cdr3_nt: TGTGCCAGCAGCTTACTGGGGAGCAATGAGCAGTTCTTC
d_call: .; clone_size: .; j_call: TRBJ1-4; v_call: TRBV27; cdr3_aa: CASRAYNEKLFF; cdr3_nt: TGTGCCAGCAGGGCATATAATGAAAAACTGTTTTTT
d_call: .; clone_size: few; j_call: TRBJ1-1; v_call: TRBV29-1; cdr3_aa: CSVGPGGDTEAFF; cdr3_nt: TGCAGCGTTGGCCCGGGTGGTGACACTGAAGCTTTCTTT
d_call: .; clone_size: .; j_call: TRBJ2-1; v_call: TRBV4-1; cdr3_aa: CASSHQPGLPNEQFF; cdr3_nt: TGCGCCAGCAGCCACCAACCGGGACTTCCAAATGAGCAGTTCTTC
d_call: TRBD2; clone_size: few; j_call: TRBJ2-1; v_call: TRBV15; cdr3_aa: CATSSGAGGGREQFF; cdr3_nt: TGTGCCACCAGCAGTGGGGCGGGGGGCGGAAGGGAGCAGTTCTTC
d_call: TRBD1; clone_size: .; j_call: TRBJ2-7; v_call: TRBV5-1; cdr3_aa: CASRLRLQGGFEQYF; cdr3_nt: TGCGCCAGCAGGCTCCGGCTACAGGGGGGTTTCGAGCAGTACTTC
d_call: .; clone_size: .; j_call: TRBJ2-3; v_call: TRBV28; cdr3_aa: CASKGLLTVDTQYF; cdr3_nt: TGTGCCAGCAAGGGACTCCTAACGGTGGATACGCAGTATTTT
d_call: TRBD1; clone_size: once; j_call: TRBJ1-1; v_call: TRBV10-3; cdr3_aa: CAIKGTGDEGTEAFF; cdr3_nt: TGTGCCATTAAGGGGACAGGTGACGAGGGCACTGAAGCTTTCTTT
d_call: TRBD1; clone_size: once; j_call: TRBJ1-5; v_call: TRBV6-4; cdr3_aa: CASSDPTSGTGDFGNQPQHF; cdr3_nt: TGTGCCAGCAGTGACCCTACATCCGGGACAGGGGACTTTGGCAATCAGCCCCAGCATTTT
d_call: TRBD2; clone_size: .; j_call: TRBJ2-7; v_call: TRBV13; cdr3_aa: CASSLAGGLYEQYF; cdr3_nt: TGTGCCAGCAGCTTAGCGGGGGGACTTTACGAGCAGTACTTC
d_call: TRBD2; clone_size: .; j_call: TRBJ2-5; v_call: TRBV27; cdr3_aa: CASSLLAGSQETQYF; cdr3_nt: TGTGCCAGCAGTTTATTAGCGGGAAGCCAAGAGACCCAGTACTTC
d_call: .; clone_size: .; j_call: TRBJ2-2; v_call: TRBV9; cdr3_aa: CASSGGTHLFNTGELFF; cdr3_nt: TGTGCCAGCAGCGGGGGGACACATCTTTTTAACACCGGGGAGCTGTTTTTT
d_call: .; clone_size: .; j_call: TRBJ2-1; v_call: TRBV7-9; cdr3_aa: CASRDGGAVREQFF; cdr3_nt: TGTGCCAGCAGGGATGGTGGGGCAGTCAGGGAGCAGTTCTTC
d_call: TRBD2; clone_size: .; j_call: TRBJ2-5; v_call: TRBV7-6; cdr3_aa: CASSSYFTSGQETQYF; cdr3_nt: TGTGCCAGCAGCTCCTATTTTACTAGCGGACAAGAGACCCAGTACTTC
d_call: .; clone_size: .; j_call: TRBJ2-1; v_call: TRBV9; cdr3_aa: CASGERKAGADNEQFF; cdr3_nt: TGTGCCAGCGGCGAGCGCAAGGCGGGGGCCGACAATGAGCAGTTCTTC
d_call: .; clone_size: .; j_call: TRBJ2-3; v_call: TRBV11-2; cdr3_aa: CASSLTDVLGLDTQYF; cdr3_nt: TGTGCCAGCAGCCTGACAGACGTGCTTGGGCTTGATACGCAGTATTTT
d_call: .; clone_size: .; j_call: TRBJ1-1; v_call: TRBV30; cdr3_aa: CAWGRGDGEAFF; cdr3_nt: TGTGCCTGGGGAAGGGGCGACGGGGAAGCTTTCTTT
d_call: .; clone_size: .; j_call: TRBJ1-2; v_call: TRBV25-1; cdr3_aa: CASSEGYYGYTF; cdr3_nt: TGTGCCAGCAGTGAGGGCTACTATGGCTACACCTTC
d_call: TRBD1; clone_size: .; j_call: TRBJ2-7; v_call: TRBV7-3; cdr3_aa: CASSSPGQGIYEQYF; cdr3_nt: TGTGCCAGCAGCTCACCGGGACAGGGGATCTACGAGCAGTACTTC
d_call: TRBD1; clone_size: .; j_call: TRBJ1-2; v_call: TRBV7-2; cdr3_aa: CASSPTRQGLIGYTF; cdr3_nt: TGTGCCAGCAGCCCTACCCGACAGGGCCTTATTGGCTACACCTTC
d_call: .; clone_size: .; j_call: TRBJ1-2; v_call: TRBV30; cdr3_aa: CAWSGGRGDGYTF; cdr3_nt: TGTGCCTGGAGTGGGGGGAGGGGTGACGGCTACACCTTC
d_call: TRBD1; clone_size: .; j_call: TRBJ2-6; v_call: TRBV6-1; cdr3_aa: CASSDPWTGAGANVLTF; cdr3_nt: TGTGCCAGCAGTGACCCCTGGACAGGAGCTGGGGCCAACGTCCTGACTTTC
d_call: .; clone_size: .; j_call: TRBJ1-2; v_call: TRBV9; cdr3_aa: CASSVETDSYGYTF; cdr3_nt: TGTGCCAGCAGCGTAGAAACGGACAGCTATGGCTACACCTTC
d_call: TRBD1; clone_size: .; j_call: TRBJ2-1; v_call: TRBV9; cdr3_aa: CASSPTGGSSYNEQFF; cdr3_nt: TGTGCCAGCAGCCCAACAGGGGGAAGCTCCTACAATGAGCAGTTCTTC
d_call: TRBD2; clone_size: .; j_call: TRBJ2-1; v_call: TRBV19; cdr3_aa: CASSIAGGTYNEQFF; cdr3_nt: TGTGCCAGTAGCATAGCGGGGGGAACCTACAATGAGCAGTTCTTC
d_call: .; clone_size: .; j_call: TRBJ2-2; v_call: TRBV27; cdr3_aa: CASSWTVNTGELFF; cdr3_nt: TGTGCCAGCAGCTGGACAGTGAACACCGGGGAGCTGTTTTTT
d_call: .; clone_size: .; j_call: TRBJ2-7; v_call: TRBV27; cdr3_aa: CASSPGHSYEQYF; cdr3_nt: TGTGCCAGCAGCCCCGGACACTCCTACGAGCAGTACTTC
d_call: .; clone_size: .; j_call: TRBJ1-1; v_call: TRBV6-5; cdr3_aa: CASSYAGIEAFF; cdr3_nt: TGTGCCAGCAGTTACGCAGGGATTGAAGCTTTCTTT
d_call: TRBD1; clone_size: .; j_call: TRBJ1-4; v_call: TRBV2; cdr3_aa: CASSEDRDRGPANEKLFF; cdr3_nt: TGTGCCAGCAGTGAAGACCGGGACAGGGGGCCAGCTAATGAAAAACTGTTTTTT
d_call: .; clone_size: many; j_call: TRBJ1-2; v_call: TRBV6-1; cdr3_aa: CASSDRRDYTF; cdr3_nt: TGTGCCAGCAGTGACAGGCGAGACTACACCTTC
d_call: TRBD1; clone_size: .; j_call: TRBJ1-1; v_call: TRBV15; cdr3_aa: CATSSRGDTEAFF; cdr3_nt: TGTGCCACCAGCTCCAGGGGGGACACTGAAGCTTTCTTT
d_call: TRBD1; clone_size: .; j_call: TRBJ1-2; v_call: TRBV5-5; cdr3_aa: CASKGGRGYYGYTF; cdr3_nt: TGTGCCAGCAAAGGGGGCAGGGGCTACTATGGCTACACCTTC
d_call: .; clone_size: .; j_call: TRBJ1-5; v_call: TRBV6-1; cdr3_aa: CASRDPGQTDQPQHF; cdr3_nt: TGTGCCAGCAGGGACCCGGGACAAACTGATCAGCCCCAGCATTTT
d_call: .; clone_size: .; j_call: TRBJ2-7; v_call: TRBV6-1; cdr3_aa: CASSEWGDPYEQYF; cdr3_nt: TGTGCCAGCAGTGAATGGGGGGACCCGTACGAGCAGTACTTC
d_call: TRBD1; clone_size: .; j_call: TRBJ2-2; v_call: TRBV19; cdr3_aa: CASSIWEGTGVLFDTGELFF; cdr3_nt: TGTGCCAGTAGTATATGGGAGGGGACAGGGGTTCTCTTTGACACCGGGGAGCTGTTTTTT
d_call: .; clone_size: .; j_call: TRBJ1-1; v_call: TRBV10-2; cdr3_aa: CASRSRNTEAFF; cdr3_nt: TGCGCCAGCCGGTCGAGGAACACTGAAGCTTTCTTT
d_call: .; clone_size: .; j_call: TRBJ1-1; v_call: TRBV2; cdr3_aa: CATMGTTSSTEAFF; cdr3_nt: TGTGCCACCATGGGGACAACTTCGAGCACTGAAGCTTTCTTT